A single T cell receptor beta chain is shown here with its context. This clone was counted between two and nine times. No cognate antigen has been identified for it. Per-base qualities were not stored, and no clone one base away is much larger. The record originates from a study of blood T cell repertoires in COVID-19 (TCRdb year 2020). Concerning the study at large: Samples covering the acute and convalescent phases of COVID-19 were provided by collaborators in the United States, Italy and Spain. The material from the prospective study consisted of cDNA or gDNA derived from T cells, B-cell-depleted T cells, or PBMCs. Subjects who had been exposed to COVID-19, were actively infected with it, or had recovered from it provided the deeply sampled blood TCRbeta repertoires that made up the dataset. The repertoires were released in a freely available public database intended as a resource for research on the immune response to SARS-CoV-2. Samples were obtained from the ongoing ImmuneRACE study (first 160 participants) and from about 1,300 subjects provided by 6 global collaborators. Nearly every sample came with metadata listing a de-identified subject ID, COVID-19 status, age in years and sex. HLA class I and class II types, where available, came from metadata supplied by the sample provider rather than from assay-based typing. Overall study outcomes, separate from this receptor: Clinical and demographic metadata were provided uncurated, with the amount varying by source and participant.

At one collaborating source in Seattle, patients were enrolled during active infection and were followed longitudinally through the course of disease. Each collaborating institution followed its own protocols to collect whole blood in K2EDTA tubes. For TCRbeta analysis, collaborators shipped samples in one of three forms: frozen whole blood, isolated PBMCs, or DNA extracted from either of those sample types. Reading from cysteine to phenylalanine, the CDR3 counts 12 amino acids. Solely the CDR3 DNA is kept, with 36 bases framed from the first base. CDR1 KGHDR and CDR2 SFDVKD are derived from the germline V gene. The germline ends are 6 bases apart after V is trimmed by 6 bases and J by 5 bases. TCRbeta CDR3 regions were amplified from genomic DNA by means of the immunoSEQ Assay, a bias-controlled multiplex PCR. Under the source paper's analysis protocol: Within the assay, amplification of reference gene primers was used to estimate how many nucleated cells each sample contained. To quantify the absolute abundance of each unique TCRbeta CDR3 rearrangement, sequence reads were collapsed and filtered. For each sample, productive Simpson clonality was calculated as the square root of Simpson's diversity index across productive rearrangements. TCRdb obtained this table from immuneACCESS and retained in-frame rearrangements with V and J assigned. These tables miss some clones; where compared with another copy, unresolved V genes account for less than half of the shortfall, and the remainder is unexplained. That table furnishes V, J and clone size, whereas the DNA furnished D and trimming. The sample has roughly 410,000 clones on record, roughly 86% of them singletons. 2% to 2.5% of the sample rests with the top ten.

This clonotype was sampled from a woman aged 60-75 years with COVID-19, enrolled during active disease. The V and J genes are TRBV24-1 and TRBJ2-2, with no reliable assignment of the D segment. The specimen was peripheral blood. The nucleotide sequence reads as follows: TGTGCCACCAGTTACCGGACCGGGGAGCTGTTTTTT. Translation gives CATSYRTGELFF.